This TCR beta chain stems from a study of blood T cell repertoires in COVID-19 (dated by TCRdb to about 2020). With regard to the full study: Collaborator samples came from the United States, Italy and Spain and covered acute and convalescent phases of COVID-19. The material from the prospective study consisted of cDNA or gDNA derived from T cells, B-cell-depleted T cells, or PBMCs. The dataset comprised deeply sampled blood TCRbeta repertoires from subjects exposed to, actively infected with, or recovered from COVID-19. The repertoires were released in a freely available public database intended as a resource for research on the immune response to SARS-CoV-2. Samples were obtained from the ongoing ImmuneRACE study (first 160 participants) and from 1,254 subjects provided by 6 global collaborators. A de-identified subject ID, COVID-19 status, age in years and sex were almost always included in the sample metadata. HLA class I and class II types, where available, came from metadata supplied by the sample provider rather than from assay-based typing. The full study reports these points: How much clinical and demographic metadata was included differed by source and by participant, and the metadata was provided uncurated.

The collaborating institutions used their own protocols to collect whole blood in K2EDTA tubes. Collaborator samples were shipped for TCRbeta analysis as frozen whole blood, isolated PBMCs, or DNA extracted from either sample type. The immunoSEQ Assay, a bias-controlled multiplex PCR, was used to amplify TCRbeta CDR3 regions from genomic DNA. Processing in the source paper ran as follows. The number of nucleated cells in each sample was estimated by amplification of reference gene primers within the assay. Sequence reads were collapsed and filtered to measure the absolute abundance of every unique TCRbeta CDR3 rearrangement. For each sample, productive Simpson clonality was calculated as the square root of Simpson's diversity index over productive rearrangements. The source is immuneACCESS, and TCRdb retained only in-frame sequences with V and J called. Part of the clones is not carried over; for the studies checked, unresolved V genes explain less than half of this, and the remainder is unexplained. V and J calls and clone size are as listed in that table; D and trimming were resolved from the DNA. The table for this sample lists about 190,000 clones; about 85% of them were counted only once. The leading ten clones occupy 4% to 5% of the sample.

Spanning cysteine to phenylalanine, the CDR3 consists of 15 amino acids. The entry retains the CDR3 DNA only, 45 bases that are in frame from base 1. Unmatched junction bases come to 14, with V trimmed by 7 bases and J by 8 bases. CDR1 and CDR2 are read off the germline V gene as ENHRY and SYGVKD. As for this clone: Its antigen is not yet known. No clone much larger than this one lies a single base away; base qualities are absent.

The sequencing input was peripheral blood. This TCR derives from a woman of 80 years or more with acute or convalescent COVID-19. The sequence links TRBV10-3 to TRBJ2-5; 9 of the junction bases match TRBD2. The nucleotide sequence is TGTGCCATCATGCCTAGCGGGACGAGCACGGGAACCCAGTACTTC. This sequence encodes CAIMPSGTSTGTQYF.